These 20 T cell receptor beta chains originate from one sample sequenced in a study of T cell responses to AZD1222 COVID-19 vaccine (dated by TCRdb to the early 2020s). Receptor amplification or capture employed the immunoSEQ multiplex PCR assay. In TCRdb, the immuneACCESS table is reduced to in-frame sequences with V and J assigned. These tables do not hold every clone; where another copy was compared, an unresolved V gene accounts for under half, and the others remain unexplained. This sample lists more than 50,000 clones; 65% to 90% were detected once. 20% of the sample rests with the top ten. Explained via the paper, the time point label denotes: baseline before first vaccination. The material was peripheral blood, obtained on day 0 of AZD1222 vaccination. The source of these receptors is an adult in good health.

This clone was recorded only once. The chain couples TRBV7-9 to TRBJ1-1, with 10 bases that match TRBD1. Germline lookup yields CDR1 SEHNR and CDR2 FQNEAQ (reference sequence). The CDR3 extends over 14 amino acids. Germline trimming cut 5 bases from V and 7 bases from J; bases unmatched to any gene: 7. CDR3 sequence (DNA): TGTGCCAGCAGCGGGAGACAGGGGGCGAGTGAAGCTTTCTTT. It specifies CASSGRQGASEAFF.

The J gene is TRBJ1-5, the V gene TRBV9; D remains ambiguous. V was shortened by 0 bases and J by 2 bases, with 15 bases between the two germline ends. This CDR3 is 17 amino acids long. Germline values: CDR1 SGDLS, CDR2 YYNGEE. The CDR3 protein is CASSVDPDASGNQPQHF. The CDR3 nucleotides are TGTGCCAGCAGCGTAGACCCGGATGCCTCGGGCAATCAGCCCCAGCATTTT.

For this clone: Relative to the germline gene, one junction end is altered; a read error may explain this. At the DNA level, this CDR3 is encoded by other sequences in the same sample as well. This chain uses TRBV7-2 with TRBJ1-2; D may be TRBD1 (5 bases). Germline V gene lookup returns CDR1 SGHTA and CDR2 FQGNSA. CDR3 length: 17 residues. Here the CDR3 DNA reads TGTGCTAGCAGCTTAAGGGACCCCTCCACCGTAAACTATGGCTACACCTTC. This gives the protein CASSLRDPSTVNYGYTF.

This chain joins TRBV6-1 and TRBJ2-2; D may match TRBD1 or TRBD2 (5 bases each). This CDR3 comprises 16 residues. Per the germline V gene, CDR1 is MNHNS and CDR2 is SASEGT. The V and J ends lost 2 bases and 3 bases respectively, with 13 bases between them. CDR3 residues: CASSEWGGLDTGELFF. The CDR3 region has the DNA TGTGCCAGCAGTGAATGGGGCGGGTTGGACACCGGGGAGCTGTTTTTT.

The chain couples TRBV24-1 to TRBJ1-1; the D is unclear. V lost 3 bases to trimming and J lost 2 bases, with 3 bases between them. Per germline, CDR1 KGHDR and CDR2 SFDVKD. There are 12 residues in the CDR3. CDR3 nucleotides: TGTGCCACCAGTGATCCAAACACTGAAGCTTTCTTT. Translated: CATSDPNTEAFF.

The V call is TRBV27, the J call TRBJ2-7, with 11 bases fitting TRBD2. Germline assignment: CDR1 MNHEY and CDR2 SMNVEV (reference sequence). V was clipped by 5 bases and J by 1 base; unmatched bases: 4. This CDR3 is 15 amino acids long. Here the CDR3 reads CASSPRLAGSYEQYF. The CDR3 DNA follows: TGTGCCAGCAGTCCCCGACTAGCGGGGTCCTACGAGCAGTACTTC.

This clone appeared a single time. V and J are TRBV30 and TRBJ2-1, with 8 bases aligning to TRBD2. Germline CDR1 is GTSNPN and CDR2 is SVGIG (reference sequence). This CDR3 has 16 amino acids. The V and J ends lost 0 bases and 6 bases, in that order; junction bases with no gene match: 10. CDR3 loop: CAWSVRKLADPNEQFF. DNA for the CDR3: TGTGCCTGGAGTGTACGGAAACTAGCGGACCCCAATGAGCAGTTCTTC. Using reference TRBV30 and TRBJ2-1 for the parts outside the CDR3, the full variable domain is SQTIHQWPATLVQPVGSPLSLECTVEGTSNPNLYWYRQAAGRGLQLLFYSVGIGQISSEVPQNLSASRPQDRQFILSSKKLLLSDSGFYLCAWSVRKLADPNEQFFGPGTRLTVL.

There are a few counts of this clone. The chain is built from TRBV21-1 and TRBJ2-3; no check of the table's D call, TRBD2, against the DNA was made. TRBV21-1 counts as a pseudogene. CDR3 length: 16 residues. The CDR3 coding sequence is TGTGCCAGCAGCGAGGTGGCGGGGTTAGGGGACTATACGCAGTATTTT. It is translated as CASSEVAGLGDYTQYF.

Only a few counts were recorded for this clone. This rearrangement joins TRBV11-3 to TRBJ2-7; 8 positions match TRBD1. The CDR3 has 13 residues. CDR1 and CDR2 from the germline V gene are SGHNT and YENEEA. V shed 5 bases, J shed 5 bases, and the junction held 5 bases outside the gene matches. The CDR3 DNA reads TGTGCCAGCAGCACCGGGACAGGTCACGAGCAGTACGTC. Translating it yields CASSTGTGHEQYV.

The chain links TRBV5-4 to TRBJ1-2; no clear D gene. The CDR3 extends over 14 amino acids. V gave up 3 bases and J gave up 1 base, with 10 bases separating them. Germline-derived CDR1 and CDR2 are SGHNT and YYREEE (reference sequence). CDR3 sequence reads: CASSSRIYNYGYTF. The CDR3 nucleotides read TGTGCCAGCAGCTCTAGGATATATAACTATGGCTACACCTTC.

The chain has TRBV5-1 and TRBJ1-1, with D possibly being TRBD1 (5 bases). V gave up 3 bases and J gave up 1 base, with 13 bases separating them. The CDR3 has 15 amino acids. Germline V gene lookup returns CDR1 SGHRS and CDR2 YFSETQ. CDR3 DNA sequence: TGCGCCAGCAGCTCACCGGGACTCACGAACACTGAAGCTTTCTTT. Encoded protein: CASSSPGLTNTEAFF.

The chain employs TRBV25-1 and TRBJ2-1, with 8 bases that match TRBD2. CDR1 MGHDK and CDR2 SYGVNS come from the germline V gene. The CDR3 is 15 amino acids. After removal of 1 base from V and 7 bases from J, the junction contained 6 bases not matched to a gene. In DNA, the CDR3 is TGTGCCAGCAGTGAATTGGGGACTAGTGGAAATGAGCAGTTCTTC. This gives the protein CASSELGTSGNEQFF.

This chain connects TRBV7-9 to TRBJ1-3, with D uncertain. V lost 3 bases and J 2 bases, leaving 8 bases between the germline ends. The CDR3 covers 14 residues. CDR1 is SEHNR and CDR2 is FQNEAQ in the germline V gene (reference sequence). The CDR3 region has the DNA TGTGCCAGCAGCTTGCCTAACCCTGGAAACACCATATATTTT. This gives the protein CASSLPNPGNTIYF. Filled out from reference TRBV7-9 and TRBJ1-3, the complete variable domain reads DTGVSQNPRHKITKRGQNVTFRCDPISEHNRLYWYRQTLGQGPEFLTYFQNEAQLEKSRLLSDRFSAERPKGSFSTLEIQRTEQGDSAMYLCASSLPNPGNTIYFGEGSWLTVV.

This clone has only a few counts. At one of its ends the junction is not consistent with the germline gene, which may arise from a read error. For the CDR3, the DNA is TGTGCCAGCAGCCCGCAGGGAGCTGGTAACACCATATATTTT. This codes for CASSPQGAGNTIYF. This sequence joins TRBV3-1 (or the pseudogene TRBV3-2) and TRBJ1-3, with D perhaps TRBD1 (5 bases). CDR1 LGHDT and CDR2 YNNKEL come from the germline V gene (reference sequence). The CDR3 has 14 amino acids.

The chain employs TRBV27 and TRBJ2-7, with D tentatively TRBD1 or TRBD2 (5 bases each). V lost 1 base, J lost 0 bases, and 25 bases lay in between. The CDR3 length is 20 residues. Germline V lookup: CDR1 MNHEY, CDR2 SMNVEV (reference sequence). The chain's CDR3 is CASSLCFRGWTRWSSYEQYF. The CDR3 DNA follows: TGTGCCAGCAGTTTATGCTTTCGGGGATGGACACGTTGGAGCTCCTACGAGCAGTACTTC.

The rearrangement joins TRBV5-5 to TRBJ2-3; 9 bases line up with TRBD1. V dropped 3 bases and J dropped 4; count of bases not matched to a gene: 0. Per the germline V gene, CDR1 is SGHKS and CDR2 is YYEKEE (reference sequence). CDR3 length: 13 residues. CDR3 nucleotides: TGTGCCAGCAGCTGGACAGGGGCAGATACGCAGTATTTT. Protein product: CASSWTGADTQYF.

The chain employs TRBV7-9 and TRBJ2-7; maybe TRBD2 (5 bases). The CDR3 spans 13 residues. Germline V CDR1 and CDR2: SEHNR, FQNEAQ (reference sequence). The V end was cut by 5 bases, the J end by 2 bases, with 10 bases between. In nucleotides, the CDR3 is TGTGCCAGCAGCCTTACGGGGACCTACGAGCAGTACGTC. It codes for CASSLTGTYEQYV.

This chain joins TRBV20-1 and TRBJ1-1; D gene uncertain. The CDR3 has 11 residues. Germline V gives CDR1 DFQATT, CDR2 SNEGSKA (reference sequence). The CDR3 bases are TGCGGATCCCCTCTGAACACTGAAGCTTTCTTT. Its translation: CGSPLNTEAFF.

The rearrangement joins TRBV5-1 to TRBJ2-7; D is uncertain. Germline V CDR1 and CDR2: SGHRS, YFSETQ. The CDR3 runs 12 residues. V was trimmed by 0 bases and J by 4 bases, leaving 5 bases between them. CDR3 sequence (DNA): TGCGCCAGCAGCTTGGACCAGTACGAGCAGTACTTC. Residues: CASSLDQYEQYF.

A few counts support this clone. The chain joins TRBV7-6 to TRBJ1-1; 7 bases are a match to TRBD1. The CDR3 has 16 residues. V gave up 5 bases and J gave up 0 bases; unmatched junction bases: 9. The V gene's germline CDR1 is SGHVS and CDR2 FNYEAQ. The CDR3 sequence is CASSIRQGELNTEAFF. DNA for the CDR3: TGTGCCAGCAGCATCCGACAGGGCGAGTTGAACACTGAAGCTTTCTTT.